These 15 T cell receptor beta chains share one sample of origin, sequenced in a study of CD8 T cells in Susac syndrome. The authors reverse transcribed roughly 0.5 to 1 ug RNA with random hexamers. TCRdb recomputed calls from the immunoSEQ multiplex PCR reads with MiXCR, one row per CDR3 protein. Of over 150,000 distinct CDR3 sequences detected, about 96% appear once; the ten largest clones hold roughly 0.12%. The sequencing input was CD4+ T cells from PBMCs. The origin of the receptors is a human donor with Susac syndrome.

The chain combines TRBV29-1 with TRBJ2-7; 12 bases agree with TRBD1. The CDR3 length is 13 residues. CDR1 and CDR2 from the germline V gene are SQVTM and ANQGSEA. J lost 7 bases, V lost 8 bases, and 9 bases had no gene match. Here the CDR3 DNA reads TGCAGCATCCTGGGACAGGGGGCAGGGGAGCAGTACTTC. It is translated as CSILGQGAGEQYF.

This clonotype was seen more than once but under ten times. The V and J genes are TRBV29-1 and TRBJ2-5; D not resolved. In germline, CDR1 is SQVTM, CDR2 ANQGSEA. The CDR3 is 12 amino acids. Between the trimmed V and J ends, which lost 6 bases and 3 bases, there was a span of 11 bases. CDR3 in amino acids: CSVRRGEETQYF. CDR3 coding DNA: TGCAGCGTCCGGCGCGGCGAAGAGACCCAGTACTTC.

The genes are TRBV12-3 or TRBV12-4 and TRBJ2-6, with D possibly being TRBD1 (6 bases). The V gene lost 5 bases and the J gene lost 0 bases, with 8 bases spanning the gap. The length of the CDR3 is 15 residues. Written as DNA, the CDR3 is TGTGCCAGCAGTCTGGACAGCTCTGGGGCCAACGTCCTGACTTTC. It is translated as CASSLDSSGANVLTF.

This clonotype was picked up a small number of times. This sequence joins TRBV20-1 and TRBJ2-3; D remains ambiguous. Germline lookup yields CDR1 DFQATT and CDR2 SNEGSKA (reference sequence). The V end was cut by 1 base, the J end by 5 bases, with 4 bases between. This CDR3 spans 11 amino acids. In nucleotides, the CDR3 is TGCAGTGCTAGAGCGGGAGATACGCAGTATTTT. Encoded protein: CSARAGDTQYF.

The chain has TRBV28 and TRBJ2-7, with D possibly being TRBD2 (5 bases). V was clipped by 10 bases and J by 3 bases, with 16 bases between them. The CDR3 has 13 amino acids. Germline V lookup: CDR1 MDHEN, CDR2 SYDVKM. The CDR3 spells CATTGGLFYEQYF. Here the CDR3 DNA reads TGTGCCACTACGGGCGGACTTTTCTACGAGCAGTACTTC.

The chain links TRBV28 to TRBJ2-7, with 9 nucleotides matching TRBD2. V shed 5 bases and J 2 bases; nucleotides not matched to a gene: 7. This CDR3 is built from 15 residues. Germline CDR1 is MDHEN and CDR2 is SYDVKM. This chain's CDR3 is CASSPSGVRPYEQYF. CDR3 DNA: TGTGCCAGCAGTCCTAGCGGGGTCCGACCCTACGAGCAGTACTTC.

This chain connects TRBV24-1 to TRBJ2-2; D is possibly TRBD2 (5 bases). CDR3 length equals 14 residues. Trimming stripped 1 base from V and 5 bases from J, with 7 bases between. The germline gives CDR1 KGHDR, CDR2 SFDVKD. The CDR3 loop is CATSDFERTGELFF. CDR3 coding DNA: TGTGCCACCAGTGATTTTGAGCGGACCGGGGAGCTGTTTTTT.

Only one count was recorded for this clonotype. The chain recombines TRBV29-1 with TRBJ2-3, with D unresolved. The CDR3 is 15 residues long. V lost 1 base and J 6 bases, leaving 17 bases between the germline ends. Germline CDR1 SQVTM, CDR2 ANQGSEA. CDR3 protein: CSVEGQVLGPDTQYF. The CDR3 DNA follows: TGCAGCGTTGAAGGGCAGGTATTGGGCCCGGATACGCAGTATTTT.

This chain's CDR3 is CASSLLGGVGEQYV. The CDR3 DNA reads as TGTGCCAGCAGCTTATTAGGCGGGGTCGGTGAGCAGTACGTC. The rearrangement joins TRBV7-9 to TRBJ2-7; possible D gene TRBD2, 6 bases. V gave up 2 bases and J gave up 7 bases, with 15 bases separating them. The CDR3 has 14 amino acids. Germline values: CDR1 SEHNR, CDR2 FQNEAQ (reference sequence).

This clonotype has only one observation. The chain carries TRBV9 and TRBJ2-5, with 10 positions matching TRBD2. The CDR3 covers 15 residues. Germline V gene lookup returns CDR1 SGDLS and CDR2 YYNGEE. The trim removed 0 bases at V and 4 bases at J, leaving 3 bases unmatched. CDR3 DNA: TGTGCCAGCAGCGTAGGCTGGACTAGCGGAGAGACCCAGTACTTC. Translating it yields CASSVGWTSGETQYF.

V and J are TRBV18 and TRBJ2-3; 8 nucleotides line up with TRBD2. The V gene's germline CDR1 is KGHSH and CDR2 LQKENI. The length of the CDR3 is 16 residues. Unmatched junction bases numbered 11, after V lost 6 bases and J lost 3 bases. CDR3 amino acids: CASSPGLADLTDTQYF. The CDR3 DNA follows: TGTGCCAGCTCGCCTGGACTAGCAGACTTGACAGATACGCAGTATTTT.

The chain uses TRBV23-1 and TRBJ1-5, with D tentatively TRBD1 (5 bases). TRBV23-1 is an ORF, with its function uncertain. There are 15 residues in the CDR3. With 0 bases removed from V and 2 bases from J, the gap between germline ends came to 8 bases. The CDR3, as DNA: TGCGCCAGCAGTCAATCTAGGGGCGGCAATCAGCCCCAGCATTTT. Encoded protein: CASSQSRGGNQPQHF.

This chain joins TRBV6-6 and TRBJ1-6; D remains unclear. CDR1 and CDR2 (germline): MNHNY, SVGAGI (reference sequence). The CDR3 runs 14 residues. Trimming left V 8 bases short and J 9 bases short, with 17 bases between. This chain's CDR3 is CASSSGVRSSPLHF. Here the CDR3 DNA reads TGTGCCAGCTCCTCGGGCGTTCGCAGTTCACCCCTCCACTTT.

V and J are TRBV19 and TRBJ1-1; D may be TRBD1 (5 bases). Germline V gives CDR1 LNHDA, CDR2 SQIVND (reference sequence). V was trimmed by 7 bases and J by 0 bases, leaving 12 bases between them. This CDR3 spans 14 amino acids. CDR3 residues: CASIPGLMNTEAFF. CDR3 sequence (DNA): TGTGCCAGTATTCCAGGGCTGATGAACACTGAAGCTTTCTTT. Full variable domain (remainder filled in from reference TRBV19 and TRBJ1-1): DGGITQSPKYLFRKEGQNVTLSCEQNLNHDAMYWYRQDPGQGLRLIYYSQIVNDFQKGDIAEGYSVSREKKESFPLTVTSAQKNPTAFYLCASIPGLMNTEAFFGQGTRLTVV.

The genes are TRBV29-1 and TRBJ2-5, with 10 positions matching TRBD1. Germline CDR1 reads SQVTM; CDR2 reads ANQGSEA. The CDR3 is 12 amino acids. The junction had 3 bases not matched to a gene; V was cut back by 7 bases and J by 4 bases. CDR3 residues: CSARTGGETQYF. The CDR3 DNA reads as TGCAGCGCCCGGACAGGGGGAGAGACCCAGTACTTC.